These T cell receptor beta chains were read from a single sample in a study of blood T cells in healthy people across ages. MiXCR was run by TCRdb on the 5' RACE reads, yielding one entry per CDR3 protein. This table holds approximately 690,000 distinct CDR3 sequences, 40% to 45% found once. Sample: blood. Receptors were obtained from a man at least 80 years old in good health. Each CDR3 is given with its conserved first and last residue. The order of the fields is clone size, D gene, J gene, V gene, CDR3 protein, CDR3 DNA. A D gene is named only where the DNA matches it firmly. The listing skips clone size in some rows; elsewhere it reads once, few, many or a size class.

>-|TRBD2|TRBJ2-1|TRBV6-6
CASRPIAGSYNEQFF
TGTGCCAGCAGGCCTATAGCGGGATCCTACAATGAGCAGTTCTTC
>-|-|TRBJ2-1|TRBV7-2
CASSSTRREQFF
TGTGCCAGCAGCTCCACCCGGAGAGAGCAGTTCTTC
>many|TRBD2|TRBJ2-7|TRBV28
CASSLTSSGIYNEQYF
TGTGCCAGCAGTTTGACATCTAGCGGGATCTACAATGAGCAGTACTTC
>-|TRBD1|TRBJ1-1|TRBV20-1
CSAPGQGAPKAEAFF
TGCAGTGCACCGGGACAGGGGGCCCCTAAGGCTGAAGCTTTCTTT
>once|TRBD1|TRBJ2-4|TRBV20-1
CSASSFGTAGAKNIQYF
TGCAGTGCCAGCAGCTTCGGGACAGCCGGGGCCAAAAACATTCAGTACTTC
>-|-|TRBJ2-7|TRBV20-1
CSARVPSGGQAQYF
TGCAGTGCTAGAGTTCCCTCGGGGGGACAGGCCCAGTACTTC
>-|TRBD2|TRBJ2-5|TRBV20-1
CSAREGLAGRETQYF
TGCAGTGCTAGGGAAGGACTAGCGGGGCGGGAGACCCAGTACTTC
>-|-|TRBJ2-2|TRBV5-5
CASSLAHRVLLPGELFF
TGTGCCAGCAGCTTGGCACACAGGGTATTATTACCCGGGGAGCTGTTTTTT
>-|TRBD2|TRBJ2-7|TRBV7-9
CASSLRREAAYEQYF
TGTGCCAGCAGCTTACGGCGGGAGGCCGCCTACGAGCAGTACTTC
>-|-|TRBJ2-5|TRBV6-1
CASKGSSYSLETQYF
TGTGCCAGCAAAGGCTCCAGTTACAGCCTAGAGACCCAGTACTTC
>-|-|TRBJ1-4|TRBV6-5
CASLSATGEKLFF
TGTGCCAGCCTCAGCGCGACGGGAGAAAAACTGTTTTTT
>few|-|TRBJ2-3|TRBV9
CASSDQGARGDWADTQYF
TGTGCCAGCAGTGACCAAGGGGCTAGGGGGGATTGGGCAGATACGCAGTATTTT
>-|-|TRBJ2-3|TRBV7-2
CASSLRSLTDTQYF
TGTGCCAGCAGCTTAAGGTCCCTCACAGATACGCAGTATTTT
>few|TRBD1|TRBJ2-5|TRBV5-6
CASSQDRVGVETQYF
TGTGCCAGCAGCCAGGACAGGGTTGGTGTTGAGACCCAGTACTTC
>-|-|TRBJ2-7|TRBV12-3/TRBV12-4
CASSRESASYEQYF
TGTGCCAGCAGTCGGGAGTCAGCCTCCTACGAGCAGTACTTC
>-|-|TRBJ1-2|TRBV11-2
CASSLEGHGYGYTF
TGTGCCAGCAGCTTGGAGGGGCATGGCTATGGCTACACCTTC
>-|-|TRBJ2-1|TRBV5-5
CASSLRGDTGPGEQFF
TGTGCCAGCAGTTTAAGGGGGGACACCGGCCCGGGGGAGCAGTTCTTC
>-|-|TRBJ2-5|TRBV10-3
CAPKTETQYF
TGTGCCCCCAAAACGGAGACCCAGTACTTC
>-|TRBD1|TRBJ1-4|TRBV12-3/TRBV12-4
CASSATQGGIGEKLFF
TGTGCCAGCAGTGCGACGCAGGGGGGTATTGGTGAAAAACTGTTTTTT
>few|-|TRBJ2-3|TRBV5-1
CASSLGWWSGTFPDTQYF
TGCGCCAGCAGCTTGGGTTGGTGGAGCGGGACATTCCCAGATACGCAGTATTTT
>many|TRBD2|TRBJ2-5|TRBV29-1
CSVEDSGRLGETQYF
TGCAGCGTTGAGGATAGCGGGAGACTGGGAGAGACCCAGTACTTC
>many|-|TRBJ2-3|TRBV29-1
CSVAPGTDTQYF
TGCAGCGTCGCCCCTGGGACAGATACGCAGTATTTT
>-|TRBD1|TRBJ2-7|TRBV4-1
CASSLIQGNSGEQYF
TGCGCCAGCAGCCTGATACAGGGGAATTCGGGTGAGCAGTACTTC
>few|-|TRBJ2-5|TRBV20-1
CSARGGREETQYF
TGCAGTGCTAGAGGTGGCAGGGAAGAGACCCAGTACTTC
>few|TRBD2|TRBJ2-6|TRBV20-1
CSARRGGFSSGANVLTF
TGCAGTGCGCGCCGGGGGGGGTTCAGCTCTGGGGCCAACGTCCTGACTTTC
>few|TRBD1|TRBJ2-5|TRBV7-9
CASSPGQVLQETQYF
TGTGCCAGCAGCCCCGGACAGGTACTCCAAGAGACCCAGTACTTC
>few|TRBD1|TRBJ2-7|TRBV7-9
CASSPRLAGQGFEQYF
TGTGCCAGCAGCCCACGGCTAGCTGGACAGGGTTTCGAGCAGTACTTC
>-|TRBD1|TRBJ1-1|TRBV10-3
CAVSEGGTGHEAFF
TGTGCCGTCAGTGAAGGCGGGACAGGGCACGAAGCTTTCTTT
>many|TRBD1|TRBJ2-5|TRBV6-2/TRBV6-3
CASSSGTGSLQETQYF
TGTGCCTCATCATCCGGGACAGGGTCCCTACAAGAGACCCAGTACTTC
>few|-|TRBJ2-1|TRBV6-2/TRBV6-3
CASSYGWGTAYNEQFF
TGTGCCAGCAGTTACGGTTGGGGAACTGCCTACAATGAGCAGTTCTTC
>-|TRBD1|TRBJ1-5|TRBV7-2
CASSGQGRTQPQHF
TGTGCCAGCAGTGGACAGGGTAGAACTCAGCCCCAGCATTTT
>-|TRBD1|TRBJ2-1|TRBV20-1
CSARQGESTRGRNEQFF
TGCAGTGCAAGACAGGGCGAGAGCACACGGGGTCGCAATGAGCAGTTCTTC
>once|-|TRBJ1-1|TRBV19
CASSIETANTEAFF
TGTGCCAGTAGTATAGAAACAGCAAACACTGAAGCTTTCTTT
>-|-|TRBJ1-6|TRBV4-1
CASSQEEERGDSPLHF
TGCGCCAGCAGCCAAGAAGAAGAACGGGGGGATTCACCCCTCCACTTT
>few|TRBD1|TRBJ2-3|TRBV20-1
CSALLGQGNTDTQYF
TGCAGTGCCCTACTGGGACAGGGGAATACAGATACGCAGTATTTT
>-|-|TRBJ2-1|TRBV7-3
CASSLMALSSYNEQFF
TGTGCCAGCAGCTTAATGGCGCTTAGCTCCTACAATGAGCAGTTCTTC
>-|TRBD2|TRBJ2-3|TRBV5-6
CASSPTSGRAYGDTQYF
TGTGCCAGCAGCCCGACTAGCGGGAGGGCCTACGGGGATACGCAGTATTTT
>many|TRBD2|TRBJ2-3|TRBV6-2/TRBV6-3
CASSSSGATDTQYF
TGTGCCAGCAGTTCCAGCGGGGCCACAGATACGCAGTATTTT
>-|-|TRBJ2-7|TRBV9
CASSPDSWSSYEQYF
TGTGCCAGCAGCCCGGACAGCTGGAGCTCCTACGAGCAGTACTTC
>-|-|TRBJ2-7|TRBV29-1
CSVEDTSSYNEQYF
TGCAGCGTTGAAGACACGAGCTCCTACAATGAGCAGTACTTC
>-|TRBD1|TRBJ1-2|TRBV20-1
CSARLPTGQGYTF
TGCAGTGCTAGACTCCCGACAGGGCAGGGCTACACCTTC
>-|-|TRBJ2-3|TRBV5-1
CASSLRESDTQYF
TGCGCCAGCAGCTTGCGGGAGTCAGATACGCAGTATTTT
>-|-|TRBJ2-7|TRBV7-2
CASSSRHAVHEQYF
TGTGCCAGCAGCTCCAGGCATGCGGTCCACGAGCAGTACTTC
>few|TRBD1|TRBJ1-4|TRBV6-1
CASRGTGDWAKLFF
TGTGCCAGCAGGGGGACAGGGGATTGGGCAAAACTGTTTTTT
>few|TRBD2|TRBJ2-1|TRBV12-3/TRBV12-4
CASSFSAGPNEQFF
TGTGCCAGCAGTTTTTCAGCGGGACCCAATGAGCAGTTCTTC
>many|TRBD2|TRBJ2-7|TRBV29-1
CSVRTSGKGFSYNEQYF
TGCAGCGTTCGAACTAGCGGGAAGGGATTCTCCTACAATGAGCAGTACTTC
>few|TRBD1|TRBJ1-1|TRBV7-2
CASSPRQGGTEAFF
TGTGCCAGCAGCCCGCGACAGGGCGGGACTGAAGCTTTCTTT
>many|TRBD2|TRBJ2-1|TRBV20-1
CSARSSNRASGANEQFF
TGCAGTGCTAGATCCAGCAATCGGGCTAGCGGGGCCAATGAGCAGTTCTTC
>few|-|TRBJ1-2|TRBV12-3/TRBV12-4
CASSLSFRSYGYTF
TGTGCCAGCAGTTTGTCCTTCCGGTCTTATGGCTACACCTTC